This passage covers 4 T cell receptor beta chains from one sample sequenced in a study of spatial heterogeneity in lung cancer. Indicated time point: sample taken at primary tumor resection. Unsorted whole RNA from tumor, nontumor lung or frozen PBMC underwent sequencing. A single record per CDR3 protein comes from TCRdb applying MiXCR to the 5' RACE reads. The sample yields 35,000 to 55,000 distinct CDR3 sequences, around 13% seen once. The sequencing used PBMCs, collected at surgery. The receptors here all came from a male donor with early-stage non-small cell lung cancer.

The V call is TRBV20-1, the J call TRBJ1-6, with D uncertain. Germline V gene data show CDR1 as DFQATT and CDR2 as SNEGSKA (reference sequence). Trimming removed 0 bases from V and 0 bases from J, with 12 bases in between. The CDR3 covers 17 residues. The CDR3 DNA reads TGCAGTGCTAGAGACGATCGACGGAGCTCCTATAATTCACCCCTCCACTTT. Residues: CSARDDRRSSYNSPLHF.

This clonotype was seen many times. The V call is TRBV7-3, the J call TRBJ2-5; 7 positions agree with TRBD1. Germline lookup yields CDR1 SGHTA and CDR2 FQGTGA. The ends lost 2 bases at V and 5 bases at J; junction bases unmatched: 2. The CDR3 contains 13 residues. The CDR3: CASSLGTVETQYF. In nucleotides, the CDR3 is TGTGCCAGCAGCTTAGGGACAGTCGAGACCCAGTACTTC.

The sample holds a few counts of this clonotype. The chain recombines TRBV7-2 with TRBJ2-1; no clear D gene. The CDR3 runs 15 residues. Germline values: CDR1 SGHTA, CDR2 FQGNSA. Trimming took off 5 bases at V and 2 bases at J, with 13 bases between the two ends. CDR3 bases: TGTGCCAGCAGCCTAGACCTGTTAGCCTACAATGAGCAGTTCTTC. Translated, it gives CASSLDLLAYNEQFF. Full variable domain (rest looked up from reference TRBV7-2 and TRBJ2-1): GAGVSQSPSNKVTEKGKDVELRCDPISGHTALYWYRQSLGQGLEFLIYFQGNSAPDKSGLPSDRFSAERTGGSVSTLTIQRTQQEDSAVYLCASSLDLLAYNEQFFGPGTRLTVL.

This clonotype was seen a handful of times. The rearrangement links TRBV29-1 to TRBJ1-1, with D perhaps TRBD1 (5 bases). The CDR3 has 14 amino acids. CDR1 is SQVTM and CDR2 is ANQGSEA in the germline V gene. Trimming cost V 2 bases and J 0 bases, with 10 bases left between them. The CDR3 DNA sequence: TGCAGCGTTGAAAGGGGCAGCCTGAACACTGAAGCTTTCTTT. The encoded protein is CSVERGSLNTEAFF.